The next 15 T cell receptor beta chains were all read from a single sample in a study of metastatic and nonmetastatic thyroid tumors. TCRdb re-clonotyped the PCR reads through MiXCR. The table lists around 12,000 clones, 30% to 35% of them singletons, with approximately 12% in the top ten. There were no patients who had received any treatment before thyroid surgery. Sequencing input: tumor tissue. Receptor source: a female donor with papillary thyroid cancer or a benign thyroid nodule (not recorded which). Some clones in this sample may be carry-over from other donors' samples.

This chain uses TRBV5-1 with TRBJ2-7; D is ambiguous. The ends were cut back, 4 bases at V and 0 bases at J, with 5 bases in the middle. CDR3 length equals 12 residues. The germline V gene has CDR1 SGHRS and CDR2 YFSETQ. For the CDR3, the DNA is TGCGCCAGCAGCCTCCCCTCCTACGAGCAGTACTTC. Its translation: CASSLPSYEQYF. Full variable domain (rest looked up from reference TRBV5-1 and TRBJ2-7): KAGVTQTPRYLIKTRGQQVTLSCSPISGHRSVSWYQQTPGQGLQFLFEYFSETQRNKGNFPGRFSGRQFSNSRSEMNVSTLELGDSALYLCASSLPSYEQYFGPGTRLTVT.

This sequence joins TRBV2 and TRBJ2-1, with D unclear. Germline loops: CDR1 SNHLY, CDR2 FYNNEI. The CDR3 extends over 13 amino acids. The V gene lost 7 bases and the J gene lost 9 bases, with 16 bases spanning the gap. The CDR3 here is CASTGLQSGEQFF. CDR3 bases: TGTGCCAGCACCGGGTTACAGAGTGGTGAGCAGTTCTTC.

This clone was picked up many times. The chain employs TRBV2 and TRBJ1-1; the D gene is possibly TRBD1 (5 bases). Germline CDR1 is SNHLY and CDR2 is FYNNEI. This CDR3 contains 16 residues. Trimming took 8 bases from V and 2 from J, leaving 21 bases between them. The CDR3 DNA reads TGTGCCAGCGGCCCCATCCCCGGGACTTCTAACACTGAAGCTTTCTTT. It translates to CASGPIPGTSNTEAFF.

This clone has only a few counts. V gene TRBV27 combines with J gene TRBJ1-2; the D gene is possibly TRBD1 (5 bases). Trimming stripped 1 base from V and 7 bases from J, with 13 bases between. The germline V gene encodes CDR1 MNHEY and CDR2 SMNVEV (reference sequence). This CDR3 comprises 14 residues. The CDR3 loop reads CASSLWKRGSGYTF. The CDR3 bases are TGTGCCAGCAGTTTATGGAAAAGGGGTAGTGGCTACACCTTC.

This clone appeared a few times. Compared with germline, one end of the junction differs, possibly owing to a read error. The chain is built from TRBV28 and TRBJ1-1, with 7 bases identical to TRBD1. CDR1 is MDHEN and CDR2 is SYDVKM in the germline V gene. CDR3 size: 14 residues. CDR3 sequence (DNA): TGTGCCAGCAGCTACAGGGGTCGTAGCACTGAATCTTTCTTT. Translation gives CASSYRGRSTESFF.

V is TRBV10-2 and J is TRBJ1-6; tentatively, D is TRBD1 (6 bases). Deletions cut 8 bases from V and 14 bases from J, with 25 bases between. The CDR3 covers 15 residues. Germline CDR1 WSHSY, CDR2 SAAADI. This CDR3 is CASWPGPGGGSALHF. In nucleotides, the CDR3 is TGCGCCAGCTGGCCCGGGCCAGGTGGGGGCTCGGCCCTCCACTTT.

The V gene is TRBV30, the J gene TRBJ2-7; D is perhaps TRBD1 (5 bases). Germline V gene lookup returns CDR1 GTSNPN and CDR2 SVGIG (reference sequence). The CDR3 sequence is 13 residues long. The V gene lost 6 bases and the J gene lost 3 bases, with 15 bases spanning the gap. The CDR3 loop is CACKGFRSYEQYF. CDR3 nucleotides: TGTGCCTGTAAGGGGTTCAGGAGCTACGAGCAGTACTTC. The full variable domain, in which reference TRBV30 and TRBJ2-7 provide the parts outside the CDR3, is SQTIHQWPATLVQPVGSPLSLECTVEGTSNPNLYWYRQAAGRGLQLLFYSVGIGQISSEVPQNLSASRPQDRQFILSSKKLLLSDSGFYLCACKGFRSYEQYFGPGTRLTVT.

In its sample, this clone is medium-sized. The V and J genes are TRBV5-1 and TRBJ2-7, with unresolved D. Germline V lookup: CDR1 SGHRS, CDR2 YFSETQ. V lost 0 bases, J lost 0 bases, and 7 bases lay in between. This CDR3 region has 14 residues. The CDR3 spells CASSLGGSSYEQYF. CDR3 DNA: TGCGCCAGCAGCTTGGGTGGCTCCTCCTACGAGCAGTACTTC.

The CDR3 DNA reads TGCGCCAGCAGCTTCCAGAGCCAGCAAGATACGCAGTATTTT. It encodes CASSFQSQQDTQYF. The chain joins TRBV5-1 to TRBJ2-3; D ambiguous. The CDR3 is made up of 14 amino acids. Between the trimmed V and J ends, which lost 2 bases and 5 bases, there was a span of 12 bases. Germline V gives CDR1 SGHRS, CDR2 YFSETQ.

This chain uses TRBV11-3 with TRBJ2-7, with TRBD1 matching over 7 bases. The length of the CDR3 is 14 residues. With V trimmed by 5 bases and J by 1 base, 5 bases remained unmatched. Germline CDR1 is SGHNT and CDR2 is YENEEA. CDR3 sequence reads: CASSPRDSSYEQYF. The CDR3 bases are TGTGCCAGCAGCCCTCGGGACAGTTCCTACGAGCAGTACTTC.

The chain joins TRBV5-1 to TRBJ2-7; D perhaps matches TRBD2 (5 bases). The V and J ends lost 2 bases and 2 bases respectively, with 11 bases between them. Germline V lookup: CDR1 SGHRS, CDR2 YFSETQ. There are 14 residues in the CDR3. The DNA for the CDR3 is TGCGCCAGCAGCTTAGCCAGCGGTCCCTACGAGCAGTACTTC. It specifies CASSLASGPYEQYF.

The chain recombines TRBV20-1 with TRBJ1-2, with TRBD1 matching 7 bases. The CDR3 totals 13 residues. Germline values: CDR1 DFQATT, CDR2 SNEGSKA (reference sequence). The J segment lost 6 bases and the V segment lost 3 bases, leaving 7 bases of the junction unmatched. The CDR3 region has the DNA TGCAGTGCTAGTGGACAGGTCATAGATGGCTACACCTTC. It is translated as CSASGQVIDGYTF.

In this sample, this clone turned up a few times. The chain combines TRBV6-1 with TRBJ2-7; D is uncertain. Germline lookup yields CDR1 MNHNS and CDR2 SASEGT. V gave up 8 bases and J gave up 0 bases, with 11 bases separating them. The CDR3 totals 13 residues. The CDR3 sequence is CASRPSNSYEQYF. For the CDR3, the DNA is TGTGCCAGCCGACCATCTAACTCCTACGAGCAGTACTTC.

This clone was observed a single time. This chain's CDR3 is CSARPRGLAGNYEQYF. In nucleotides, the CDR3 is TGCAGTGCTAGACCACGGGGACTAGCGGGAAACTACGAGCAGTACTTC. The rearrangement uses TRBV20-1 and TRBJ2-7; 13 nucleotides agree with TRBD2. Germline V gives CDR1 DFQATT, CDR2 SNEGSKA (reference sequence). Losses at the gene ends were 2 bases for V and 3 bases for J; bases not matched to a gene: 7. The CDR3 runs to 16 residues.

There are many counts of this clone. This sequence joins TRBV5-4 and TRBJ2-1, with a tentative D call TRBD1 (5 bases). V was trimmed by 4 bases and J by 5 bases, leaving 13 bases between them. Germline V gives CDR1 SGHNT, CDR2 YYREEE (reference sequence). The CDR3 contains 14 residues. The CDR3 DNA sequence: TGTGCCAGCAGCAAGACAGTTACTGACAATGAGCAGTTCTTC. Protein product: CASSKTVTDNEQFF.